This T cell receptor (beta chain) derives from a study of blood T cell repertoires in COVID-19. The data were produced by immunoSEQ multiplex PCR, yet TCRdb's version contains in-frame clones alone and is incomplete. The table records roughly 230,000 clones, roughly 80% of them present only once. V was clipped by 0 bases and J by 7 bases, with 10 bases between them. Germline V gene data show CDR1 as SGHRS and CDR2 as YFSETQ. This CDR3 is 14 amino acids long. The sequence was obtained from a woman older than 75 with acute or convalescent COVID-19. The source material was peripheral blood. The chain uses TRBV5-1 and TRBJ1-4; D gene unclear. CDR3 loop: CASSLVGRSEKLFF. For the CDR3, the DNA is TGCGCCAGCAGCTTGGTAGGGAGGAGTGAAAAACTGTTTTTT.